Only one count was recorded for the clone carrying this TCR beta chain. Primers for the PCR totalled 60 Vbeta and 13 Jbeta. Clones were sequenced by immunoSEQ multiplex PCR, and TCRdb holds only the in-frame ones, with some missing. The table shows about 200,000 clones, with 75% to 85% occurring only once. This record belongs to a study of cytomegalovirus exposure and HLA in healthy donors. This CDR3 region has 14 residues. CDR1 and CDR2 (germline): KGHSH, LQKENI. After removal of 3 bases from V and 0 bases from J, the junction contained 0 bases not matched to a gene. The clonotype was recovered from a woman aged 40 to 49 in good health and CMV-seronegative. This sequence joins TRBV18 and TRBJ1-1; 8 bases align to TRBD1. The sample consisted of PBMCs. DNA for the CDR3: TGTGCCAGCTCACCGGACAGGGTGAACACTGAAGCTTTCTTT. Residues: CASSPDRVNTEAFF.